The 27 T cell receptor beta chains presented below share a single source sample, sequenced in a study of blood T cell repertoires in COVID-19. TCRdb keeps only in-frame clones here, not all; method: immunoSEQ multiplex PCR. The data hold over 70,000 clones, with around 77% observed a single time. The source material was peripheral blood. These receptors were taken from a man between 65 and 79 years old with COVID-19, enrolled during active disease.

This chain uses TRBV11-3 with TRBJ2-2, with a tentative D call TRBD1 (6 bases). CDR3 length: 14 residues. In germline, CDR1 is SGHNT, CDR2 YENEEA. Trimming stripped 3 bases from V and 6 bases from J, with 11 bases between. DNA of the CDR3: TGTGCCAGCAGCTTTTACAGGGATTCCGGGGAGCTGTTTTTT. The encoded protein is CASSFYRDSGELFF.

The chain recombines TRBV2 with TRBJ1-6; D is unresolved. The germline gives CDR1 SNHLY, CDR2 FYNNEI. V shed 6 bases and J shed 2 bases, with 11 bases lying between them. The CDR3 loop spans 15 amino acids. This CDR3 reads CASRWEDTYNSPLHF. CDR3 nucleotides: TGTGCCAGCAGATGGGAGGATACCTATAATTCACCCCTCCACTTT.

The CDR3 reads CASSQQGGLASTDTQYF. The CDR3 coding sequence is TGCGCCAGCAGCCAACAAGGAGGACTAGCGTCCACAGATACGCAGTATTTT. The V call is TRBV4-3, the J call TRBJ2-3; 9 bases line up with TRBD2. CDR3 length equals 17 residues. Germline V gene sequence: CDR1 LGHNA, CDR2 YSLEER. Trimming cost V 2 bases and J 2 bases; bases outside gene matches: 8.

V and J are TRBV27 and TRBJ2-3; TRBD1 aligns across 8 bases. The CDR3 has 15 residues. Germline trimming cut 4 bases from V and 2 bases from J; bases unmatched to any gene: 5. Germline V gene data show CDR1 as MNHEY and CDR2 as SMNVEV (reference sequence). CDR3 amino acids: CASSWTGRSTDTQYF. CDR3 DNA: TGTGCCAGCAGTTGGACAGGGCGGTCCACAGATACGCAGTATTTT.

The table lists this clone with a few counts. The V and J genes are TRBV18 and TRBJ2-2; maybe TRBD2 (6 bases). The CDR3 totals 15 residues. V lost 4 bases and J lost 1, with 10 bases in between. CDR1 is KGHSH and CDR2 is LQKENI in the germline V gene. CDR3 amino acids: CASSLGTGNTGELFF. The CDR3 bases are TGTGCCAGCTCACTTGGGACTGGGAACACCGGGGAGCTGTTTTTT.

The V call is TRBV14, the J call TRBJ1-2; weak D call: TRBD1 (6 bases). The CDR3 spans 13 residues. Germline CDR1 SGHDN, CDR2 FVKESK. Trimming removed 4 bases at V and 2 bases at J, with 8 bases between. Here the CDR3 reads CASSPGTNYGYTF. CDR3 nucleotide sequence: TGTGCCAGCAGCCCCGGGACAAACTATGGCTACACCTTC. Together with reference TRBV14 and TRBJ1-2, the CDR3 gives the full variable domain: EAGVTQFPSHSVIEKGQTVTLRCDPISGHDNLYWYRRVMGKEIKFLLHFVKESKQDESGMPNNRFLAERTGGTYSTLKVQPAELEDSGVYFCASSPGTNYGYTFGSGTRLTVV.

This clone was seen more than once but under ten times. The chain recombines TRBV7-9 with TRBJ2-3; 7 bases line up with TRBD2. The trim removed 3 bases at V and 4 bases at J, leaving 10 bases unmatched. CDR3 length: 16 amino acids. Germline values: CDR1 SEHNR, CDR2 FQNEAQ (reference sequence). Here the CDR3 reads CASSFPRGRNSDTQYF. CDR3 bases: TGTGCCAGCAGCTTTCCCCGCGGGAGAAATTCAGATACGCAGTATTTT.

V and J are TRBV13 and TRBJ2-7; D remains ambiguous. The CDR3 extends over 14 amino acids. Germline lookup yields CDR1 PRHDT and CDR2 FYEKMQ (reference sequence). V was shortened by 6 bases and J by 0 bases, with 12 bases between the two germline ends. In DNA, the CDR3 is TGTGCCAGCAGGGGCAGTACAACCTCCTACGAGCAGTACTTC. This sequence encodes CASRGSTTSYEQYF.

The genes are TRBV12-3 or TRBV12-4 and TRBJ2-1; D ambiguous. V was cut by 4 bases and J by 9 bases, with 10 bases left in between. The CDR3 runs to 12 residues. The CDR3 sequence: CASSYTSGEQFF. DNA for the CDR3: TGTGCCAGCAGTTACACGTCGGGTGAGCAGTTCTTC.

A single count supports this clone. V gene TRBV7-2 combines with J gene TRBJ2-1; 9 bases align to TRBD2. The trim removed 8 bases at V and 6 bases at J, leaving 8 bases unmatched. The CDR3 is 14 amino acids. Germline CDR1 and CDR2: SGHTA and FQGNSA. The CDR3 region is CASLLAGRLNEQFF. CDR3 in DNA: TGTGCCAGCTTACTAGCGGGCAGACTCAATGAGCAGTTCTTC.

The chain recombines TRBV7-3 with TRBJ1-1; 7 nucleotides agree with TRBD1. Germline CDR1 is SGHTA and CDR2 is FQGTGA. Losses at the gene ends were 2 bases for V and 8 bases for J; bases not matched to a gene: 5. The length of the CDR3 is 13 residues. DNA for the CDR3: TGTGCCAGCAGCTTACGCGGGACAGTGGAAGCTTTCTTT. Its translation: CASSLRGTVEAFF. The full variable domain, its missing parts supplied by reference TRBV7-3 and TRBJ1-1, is GAGVSQTPSNKVTEKGKYVELRCDPISGHTALYWYRQSLGQGPEFLIYFQGTGAADDSGLPNDRFFAVRPEGSVSTLKIQRTERGDSAVYLCASSLRGTVEAFFGQGTRLTVV.

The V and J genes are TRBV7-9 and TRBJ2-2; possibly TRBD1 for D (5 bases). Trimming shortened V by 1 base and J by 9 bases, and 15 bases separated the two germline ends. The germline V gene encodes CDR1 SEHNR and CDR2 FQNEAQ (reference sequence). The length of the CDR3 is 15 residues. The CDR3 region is CASSLGLSLDRELFF. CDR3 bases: TGTGCCAGCAGCTTAGGGCTGAGCCTGGACAGGGAGCTGTTTTTT.

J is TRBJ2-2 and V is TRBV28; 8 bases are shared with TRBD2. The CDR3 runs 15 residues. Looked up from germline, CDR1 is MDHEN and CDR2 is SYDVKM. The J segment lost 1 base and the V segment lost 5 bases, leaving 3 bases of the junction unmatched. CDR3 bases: TGTGCCAGCAGTAAAGCGGGAGAGAACACCGGGGAGCTGTTTTTT. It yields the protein CASSKAGENTGELFF.

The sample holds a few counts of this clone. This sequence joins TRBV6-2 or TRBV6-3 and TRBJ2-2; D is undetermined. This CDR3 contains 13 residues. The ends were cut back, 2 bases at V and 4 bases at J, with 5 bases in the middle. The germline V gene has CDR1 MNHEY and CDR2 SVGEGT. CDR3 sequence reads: CASSYVSTGELFF. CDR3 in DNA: TGTGCCAGCAGTTACGTATCCACCGGGGAGCTGTTTTTT.

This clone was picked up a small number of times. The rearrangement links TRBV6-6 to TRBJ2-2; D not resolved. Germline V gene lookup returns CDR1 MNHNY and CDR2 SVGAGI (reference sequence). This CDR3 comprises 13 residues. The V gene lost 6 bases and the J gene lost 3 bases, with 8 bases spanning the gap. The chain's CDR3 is CASSRIDTGELFF. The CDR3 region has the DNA TGTGCCAGCAGCCGAATCGACACCGGGGAGCTGTTTTTT.

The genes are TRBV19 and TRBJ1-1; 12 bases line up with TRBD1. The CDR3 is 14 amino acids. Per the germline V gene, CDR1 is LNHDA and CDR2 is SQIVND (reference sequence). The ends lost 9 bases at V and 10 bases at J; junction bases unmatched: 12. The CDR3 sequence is CARVGTGGGVGAFF. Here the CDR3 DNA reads TGTGCCAGGGTCGGGACAGGGGGCGGGGTTGGAGCTTTCTTT.

The chain's CDR3 is CASSRGQGRYGYTF. The CDR3 DNA sequence: TGTGCCAGCAGCAGAGGACAGGGTCGGTATGGCTACACCTTC. The chain links TRBV21-1 to TRBJ1-2; the table assigns TRBD1, which was not confirmed against the DNA. TRBV21-1 constitutes a pseudogene. This CDR3 comprises 14 residues.

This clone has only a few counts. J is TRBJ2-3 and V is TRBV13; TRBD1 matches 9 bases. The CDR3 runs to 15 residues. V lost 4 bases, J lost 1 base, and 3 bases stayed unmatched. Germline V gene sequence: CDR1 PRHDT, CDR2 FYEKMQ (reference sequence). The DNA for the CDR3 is TGTGCCAGCAGCTCCCGGACAGGGGGCACAGATACGCAGTATTTT. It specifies CASSSRTGGTDTQYF. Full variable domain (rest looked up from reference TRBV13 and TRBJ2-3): AAGVIQSPRHLIKEKRETATLKCYPIPRHDTVYWYQQGPGQDPQFLISFYEKMQSDKGSIPDRFSAQQFSDYHSELNMSSLELGDSALYFCASSSRTGGTDTQYFGPGTRLTVL.

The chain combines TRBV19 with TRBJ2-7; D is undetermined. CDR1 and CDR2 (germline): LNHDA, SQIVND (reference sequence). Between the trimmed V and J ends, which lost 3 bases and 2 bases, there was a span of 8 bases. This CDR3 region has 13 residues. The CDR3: CASSMQAPYEQYF. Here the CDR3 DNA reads TGTGCCAGTAGTATGCAGGCGCCCTACGAGCAGTACTTC.

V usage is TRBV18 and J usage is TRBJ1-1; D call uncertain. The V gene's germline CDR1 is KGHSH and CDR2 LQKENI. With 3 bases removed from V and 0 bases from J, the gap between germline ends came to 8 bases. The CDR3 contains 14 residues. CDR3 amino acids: CASSPAQLNTEAFF. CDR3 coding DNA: TGTGCCAGCTCACCGGCCCAATTGAACACTGAAGCTTTCTTT.

CDR3 region: CASSLGRLNTEAFF. The CDR3 DNA reads TGTGCCAGCTCACTTGGCAGGTTGAACACTGAAGCTTTCTTT. The V call is TRBV18, the J call TRBJ1-1; D is unresolved. The ends were cut back, 4 bases at V and 0 bases at J, with 9 bases in the middle. Germline-derived CDR1 and CDR2 are KGHSH and LQKENI. The length of the CDR3 is 14 residues.

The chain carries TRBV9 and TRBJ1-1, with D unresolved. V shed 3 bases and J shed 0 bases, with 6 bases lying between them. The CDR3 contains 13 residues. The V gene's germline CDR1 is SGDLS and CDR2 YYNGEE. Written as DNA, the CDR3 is TGTGCCAGCAGCGGTAGCTTGAACACTGAAGCTTTCTTT. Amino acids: CASSGSLNTEAFF.

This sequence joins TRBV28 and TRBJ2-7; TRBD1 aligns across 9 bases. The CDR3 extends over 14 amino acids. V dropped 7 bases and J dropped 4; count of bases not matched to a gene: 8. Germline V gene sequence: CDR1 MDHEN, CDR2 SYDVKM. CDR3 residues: CASKQGQGYYEQYF. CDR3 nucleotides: TGTGCCAGCAAACAGGGACAGGGCTATTACGAGCAGTACTTC.

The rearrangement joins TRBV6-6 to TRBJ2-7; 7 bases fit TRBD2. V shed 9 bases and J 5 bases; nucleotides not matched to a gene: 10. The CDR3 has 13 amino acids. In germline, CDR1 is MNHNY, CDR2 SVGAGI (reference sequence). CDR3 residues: CASKTSIGDEQYF. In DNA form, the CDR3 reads TGTGCCAGTAAGACTAGCATTGGGGACGAGCAGTACTTC.

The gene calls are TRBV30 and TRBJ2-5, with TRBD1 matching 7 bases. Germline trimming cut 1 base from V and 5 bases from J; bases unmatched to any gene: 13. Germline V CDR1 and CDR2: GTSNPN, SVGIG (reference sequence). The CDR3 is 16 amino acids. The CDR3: CAWSGTYRGSRETQYF. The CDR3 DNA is TGTGCCTGGAGTGGTACCTACAGGGGATCGAGGGAGACCCAGTACTTC.

CDR3 sequence reads: CASSSDTSGANVLTF. For the CDR3, the DNA is TGTGCCAGCAGTTCGGACACCTCTGGGGCCAACGTCCTGACTTTC. The rearrangement joins TRBV7-9 to TRBJ2-6; maybe TRBD1 (5 bases). CDR1 SEHNR and CDR2 FQNEAQ come from the germline V gene (reference sequence). Between the trimmed V and J ends, which lost 6 bases and 0 bases, there was a span of 9 bases. The CDR3 contains 15 residues.

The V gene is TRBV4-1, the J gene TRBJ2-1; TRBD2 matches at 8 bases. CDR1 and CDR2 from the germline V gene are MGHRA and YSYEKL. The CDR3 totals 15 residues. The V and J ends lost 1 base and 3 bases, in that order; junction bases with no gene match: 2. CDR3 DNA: TGCGCCAGCAGCCAAGGACTAGCGAACTACAATGAGCAGTTCTTC. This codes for CASSQGLANYNEQFF.